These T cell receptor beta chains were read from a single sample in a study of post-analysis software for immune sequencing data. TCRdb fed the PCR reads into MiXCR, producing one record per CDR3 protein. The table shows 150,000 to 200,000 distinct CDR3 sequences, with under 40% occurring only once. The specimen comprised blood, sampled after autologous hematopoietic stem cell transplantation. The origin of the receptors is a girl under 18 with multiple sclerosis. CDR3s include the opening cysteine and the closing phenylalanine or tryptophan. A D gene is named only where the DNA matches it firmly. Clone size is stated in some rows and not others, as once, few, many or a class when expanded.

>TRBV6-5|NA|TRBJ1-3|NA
TGTGCCAGCAGTTACCCCGAAAAAGGCCCGTACTCTGGAAACACCATATATTTT
CASSYPEKGPYSGNTIYF
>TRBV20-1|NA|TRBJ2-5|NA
TGCAGTGCTAGAGAGTTCTATATGCCCTCCCAAGAGACCCAGTACTTC
CSAREFYMPSQETQYF
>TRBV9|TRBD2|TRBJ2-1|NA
TGTGCCGGCAGCGTAGGGGCGGGGGGGCTCACCTACAATGAGCAGTTCTTC
CAGSVGAGGLTYNEQFF
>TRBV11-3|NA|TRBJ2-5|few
TGTGCCAGCAGCTTAGGGGGGGAGAGCCAAGAGACCCAGTACTTC
CASSLGGESQETQYF
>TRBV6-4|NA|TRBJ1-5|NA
TGTGCCAGGGGGAACAGGGTTGCTCAGCCCCAGCATTTT
CARGNRVAQPQHF
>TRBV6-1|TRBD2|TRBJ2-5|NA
TGTGCCAGCAGTGGAGTGGCTAGCGGGAGGGTCAGGGGGGAGACCCAGTACTTC
CASSGVASGRVRGETQYF
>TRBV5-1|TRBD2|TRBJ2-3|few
TGCGCCAGCAGCTTCGTTAGCGGGAGAAGTACAGATACGCAGTATTTT
CASSFVSGRSTDTQYF
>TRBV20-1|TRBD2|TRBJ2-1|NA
TGCAGTGCAATAGCGGGAGGGCCGTCGTTGTGGTTCTTC
CSAIAGGPSLWFF
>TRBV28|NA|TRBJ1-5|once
TGTGCCAGCAGTTTTGACGGGGGCCATCAGCCCCAGCATTTT
CASSFDGGHQPQHF
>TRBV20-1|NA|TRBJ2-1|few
TGCAGTGCTAGCGGGATCCTCGTGGGCAATGAGCAGTTCTTC
CSASGILVGNEQFF
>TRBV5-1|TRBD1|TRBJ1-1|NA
TGCGCCAGCAGCTTGGCGACAGGGGGTTTACGGACTGAAGCTTTCTTT
CASSLATGGLRTEAFF
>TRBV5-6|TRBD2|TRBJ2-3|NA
TGTGCCAGCAGCCCCGGCGGGACTAGCGGGAGTTGGACAGATACGCAGTATTTT
CASSPGGTSGSWTDTQYF
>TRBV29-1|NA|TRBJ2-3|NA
TGCAGCGTCTTAGCATCAGATACGCAGTATTTT
CSVLASDTQYF
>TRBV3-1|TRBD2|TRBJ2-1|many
TGTGCCAGCAGCCAAGGACTAGCAAACAATGAGCAGTTCTTC
CASSQGLANNEQFF
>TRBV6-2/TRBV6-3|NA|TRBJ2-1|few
TGTGCCAGCAGACTCCGTTCCAATGAGCAGTTCTTC
CASRLRSNEQFF
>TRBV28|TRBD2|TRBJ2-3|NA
TGTGCCAGCAGTTTAGCCCCTACTAGCGGTTCTAGCACAGATACGCAGTATTTT
CASSLAPTSGSSTDTQYF
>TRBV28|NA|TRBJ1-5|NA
TGTGCCAGCCGTCATACAGGGCAGTATAGCAATCAGCCCCAGCATTTT
CASRHTGQYSNQPQHF
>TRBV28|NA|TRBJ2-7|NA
TGTGCCAGCAGTTTCGAGGGTAGCTCCTACAATGAGCAGTACTTC
CASSFEGSSYNEQYF
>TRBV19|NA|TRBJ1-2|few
TGTGCCAGTAGTAACCAGGGAGTAAGCGACTATGGCTACACCTTC
CASSNQGVSDYGYTF
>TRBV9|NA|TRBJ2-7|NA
TGTGCCAGCAGCGTAGGAGGGGGGCGAGAGGGCGAGCAGTACTTC
CASSVGGGREGEQYF
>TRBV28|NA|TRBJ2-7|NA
TGTGCCAGCAGTTTCGGCGGGAAGTCCTACGAGCAGTACTTC
CASSFGGKSYEQYF
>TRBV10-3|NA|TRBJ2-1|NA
TGTGCCATCAGTGAGCGAAATGAGCAGTTCTTC
CAISERNEQFF
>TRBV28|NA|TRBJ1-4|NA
TGTGCCAGCAGTTTACTAATGGCAGGTGGTAATGAAAAACTGTTTTTT
CASSLLMAGGNEKLFF
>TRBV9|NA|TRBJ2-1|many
TGTGCCAGCAGCGACCCTGGGGGTGGTAATGAGCAGTTCTTC
CASSDPGGGNEQFF
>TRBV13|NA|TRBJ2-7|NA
TGTGCCAGCAGCTCGAACAGGTACGAGCAGTACTTC
CASSSNRYEQYF
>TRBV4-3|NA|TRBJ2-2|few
TGCGCCAGCAGCCAAGTCTTATCAGGACCACTGAAACGGGAGCTGTTTTTT
CASSQVLSGPLKRELFF
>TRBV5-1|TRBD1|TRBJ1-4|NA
TGCGCCAGCAGCGGACAGGGGATATCACGGGAAAAACTGTTTTTT
CASSGQGISREKLFF
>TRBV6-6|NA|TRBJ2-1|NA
TGTGCCAGCAGTCCTGCTGGGGGGGAGCAGTTCTTC
CASSPAGGEQFF
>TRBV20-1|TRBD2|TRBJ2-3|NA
TGCAGTGCCCCCGGGGGGGGGCGGGAGCGTACAGATACGCAGTATTTT
CSAPGGGRERTDTQYF
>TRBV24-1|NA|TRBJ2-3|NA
TGTGCCACCAGTGATTCCGGGACCTACACAGATACGCAGTATTTT
CATSDSGTYTDTQYF
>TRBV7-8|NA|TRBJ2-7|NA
TGTGCCAGCAGTAGAGGCAGGGGACCAGGCCACGAGCAGTACTTC
CASSRGRGPGHEQYF
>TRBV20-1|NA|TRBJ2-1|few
TGCAGTGCCCCTGGACTATTAATTGGGAATGAGCAGTTCTTC
CSAPGLLIGNEQFF
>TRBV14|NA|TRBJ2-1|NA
TGTGCCAGCAGCCCGCGGGACCACAATGAGCAGTTCTTC
CASSPRDHNEQFF
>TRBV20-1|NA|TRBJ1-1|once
TGCAGTGCTAGACCCAATCCTATGAACACTGAAGCTTTCTTT
CSARPNPMNTEAFF
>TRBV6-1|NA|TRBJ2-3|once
TGTGCCAGCAGTCGCCGGGGGCTAGCGAGAAACACAGATACGCAGTATTTT
CASSRRGLARNTDTQYF
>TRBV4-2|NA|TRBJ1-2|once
TGTGCCAGCAGCCAAGAGCAGGGGACGGGCCGCTATGGCTACACCTTC
CASSQEQGTGRYGYTF
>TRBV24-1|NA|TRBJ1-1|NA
TGTGCCACCAGTGAGTCGAGTTGGGGTGAAGCTTTCTTT
CATSESSWGEAFF
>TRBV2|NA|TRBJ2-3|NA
TGTGCCAGCAGTGAATACAGGGTTTACACAGATACGCAGTATTTT
CASSEYRVYTDTQYF
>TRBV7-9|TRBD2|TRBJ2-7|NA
TGTGCCAGCAGCTTAGTGGCGGGAGAGGTCCCCTACGAGCAGTACTTC
CASSLVAGEVPYEQYF
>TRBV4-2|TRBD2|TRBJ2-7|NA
TGTGCCAGCAGCCAATTAGCGGGGGATCGCTACGAGCAGTACTTC
CASSQLAGDRYEQYF
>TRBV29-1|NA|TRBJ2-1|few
TGCAGCGCCCCTTCCTTCTTAACGGAACCCTACAATGAGCAGTTCTTC
CSAPSFLTEPYNEQFF
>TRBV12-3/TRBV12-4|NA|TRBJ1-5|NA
TGTGCCAGCAGTCCGACCCGGGGCGGTAGTCAGCCCCAGCATTTT
CASSPTRGGSQPQHF
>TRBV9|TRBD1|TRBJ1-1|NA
TGTGCCAGCAGCGCCGGACAGGGTAGGACTGAAGCTTTCTTT
CASSAGQGRTEAFF
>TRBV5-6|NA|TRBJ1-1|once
TGTGCCAGCAGCCCACTCACAGGGAACACTGAAGCTTTCTTT
CASSPLTGNTEAFF
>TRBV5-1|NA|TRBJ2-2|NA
TGCGCCAGCAGCCGAACGTCGGGTGCGAACACCGGGGAGCTGTTTTTT
CASSRTSGANTGELFF
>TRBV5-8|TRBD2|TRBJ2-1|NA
TGTGCCAGCAGCTTTAAGCGGGAGTATGAGCAGTTCTTC
CASSFKREYEQFF